The present entry profiles one TCR beta chain with its context. The CDR3 is 15 residues long. Trimming at V came to 10 bases and at J to 6 bases, leaving 14 bases not matched to a gene. Per germline, CDR1 LNHDA and CDR2 SQIVND (reference sequence). The sample belongs to a study of blood T cell repertoires in COVID-19. Libraries were prepared by immunoSEQ multiplex PCR; TCRdb keeps only in-frame clonotypes and omits some of them. The profile covers 200,000 to 300,000 clones, with 88% appearing a single time and 0.95% to 1.5% taken by the ten largest. The chain combines TRBV19 with TRBJ1-5; 8 bases are shared with TRBD1. Sequencing was performed on PBMCs or T cells enriched from blood (not recorded which). This sequence was found in a woman aged 40 to 50 with acute COVID-19. The CDR3 nucleotides read TGTGCCACCAAGCCGATGGACAGGGTAGTTCAGCCCCAGCATTTT. This gives the protein CATKPMDRVVQPQHF.